Shown below are 4 T cell receptor beta chains from a single sample sequenced in a study of cytomegalovirus exposure and HLA in healthy donors. Researchers ran the PCR with 60 Vbeta and 13 Jbeta primers. Repertoires were generated with immunoSEQ multiplex PCR, while TCRdb's copy carries only in-frame clones and drops some. This sample's table reports 60,000 to 70,000 clones. Sequenced: PBMCs. All receptors come from a boy younger than 18 in good health and CMV-seronegative.

This sequence joins TRBV2 and TRBJ2-1; 7 bases line up with TRBD1. Germline V gene data show CDR1 as SNHLY and CDR2 as FYNNEI. CDR3 length: 15 amino acids. J gave up 9 bases and V 4 bases, and 12 bases lay outside the gene matches. The CDR3 DNA sequence: TGTGCCAGCAGTGCTGACAGGGACGTTGGGGGTGAGCAGTTCTTC. The encoded protein is CASSADRDVGGEQFF.

The V gene is TRBV15, the J gene TRBJ2-1; tentative D call: TRBD1 (6 bases). The V and J ends lost 2 bases and 8 bases respectively, with 16 bases between them. The CDR3 loop spans 15 amino acids. Per the germline V gene, CDR1 is LNHNV and CDR2 is YYDKDF (reference sequence). The CDR3 loop reads CATSRPGRGVDEQFF. The CDR3 region has the DNA TGTGCCACCAGCAGACCGGGCAGGGGTGTCGATGAGCAGTTCTTC.

V usage is TRBV7-2 and J usage is TRBJ2-5; 8 nucleotides line up with TRBD2. V lost 5 bases, J lost 1 base, and 9 bases stayed unmatched. The CDR3 has 16 residues. CDR1 is SGHTA, CDR2 FQGNSA, per germline. CDR3 bases: TGTGCCAGCAGCCGCACCCGAACTAGCGGCCAAGAGACCCAGTACTTC. This encodes CASSRTRTSGQETQYF.

V is TRBV7-2 and J is TRBJ1-1; possibly TRBD1 for D (5 bases). Germline CDR1 is SGHTA and CDR2 is FQGNSA. This CDR3 comprises 14 residues. V was shortened by 8 bases and J by 4 bases, with 17 bases between the two germline ends. The DNA for the CDR3 is TGTGCCAGCCTGTGGGGCGGCCAACGCACTGAAGCTTTCTTT. This sequence encodes CASLWGGQRTEAFF.